Sequencing of this T cell receptor (beta chain) was carried out in a study of OX40 agonist ivuxolimab in advanced cancers. For the study at large: Clinicians treated patients with ivuxolimab, an agonistic anti-OX40 (CD134) antibody. The dose-escalation cohort was just under 85% male, with a mean age of about 56 years, ranging roughly 20 to 80.

This CDR3 region has 14 residues. V gave up 0 bases and J gave up 0 bases, with 5 bases separating them. Per the germline V gene, CDR1 is MNHEY and CDR2 is SVGAGI. Measured with immunoSEQ multiplex PCR; TCRdb has only the in-frame clones, and not every one. The data show about 110,000 clones, roughly 90% seen once. Comments on this clone: The same CDR3 arises from other DNA sequences in this sample as well.

The TCR comes from an adult with an advanced solid tumor such as melanoma, head and neck, liver or kidney cancer. The rearrangement uses TRBV6-5 and TRBJ1-1; D is unclear. Here the sequenced sample was CD4+ or CD8+ T cells sorted from blood, taken in a trial of the OX40 agonist ivuxolimab. In DNA, the CDR3 is TGTGCCAGCAGTTACTCGACGGTGAACACTGAAGCTTTCTTT. Protein sequence: CASSYSTVNTEAFF.